The clone carrying this T cell receptor (beta chain) was picked up a small number of times. The target antigen is unknown. At one of its ends the junction is not consistent with the germline gene, which may arise from a read error. The data are from a study of beta chain features in type 1 diabetes. Study-wide points: Whether TCRB rearrangement is influenced by HLA type was left unresolved in this analysis. Among all four CD4+ subsets, Type 1 diabetes patients had TCRB CDR3s that were moderately but significantly shorter.

All of the isolated RNA was reverse transcribed, so expressed TCRB transcripts were sequenced. Repertoires were generated with immunoSEQ multiplex PCR, while TCRdb's copy carries only in-frame clones and drops some. The repertoire holds some 350,000 clones, with over 8.5% as singletons. Germline assignment: CDR1 ENHRY and CDR2 SYGVKD. There are 18 residues in the CDR3. The rearrangement uses TRBV10-3 and TRBJ1-5, with D perhaps matching TRBD1 (5 bases). The receptor was isolated from a young man with type 1 diabetes. Sample: central memory CD4+ T cells from blood. The CDR3 sequence is CASSPGDPYLRTNQPQHF. CDR3 sequence (DNA): TGTGCCAGCAGTCCCGGGGACCCGTATTTGCGTACCAATCAGCCCCAGCATTTT.